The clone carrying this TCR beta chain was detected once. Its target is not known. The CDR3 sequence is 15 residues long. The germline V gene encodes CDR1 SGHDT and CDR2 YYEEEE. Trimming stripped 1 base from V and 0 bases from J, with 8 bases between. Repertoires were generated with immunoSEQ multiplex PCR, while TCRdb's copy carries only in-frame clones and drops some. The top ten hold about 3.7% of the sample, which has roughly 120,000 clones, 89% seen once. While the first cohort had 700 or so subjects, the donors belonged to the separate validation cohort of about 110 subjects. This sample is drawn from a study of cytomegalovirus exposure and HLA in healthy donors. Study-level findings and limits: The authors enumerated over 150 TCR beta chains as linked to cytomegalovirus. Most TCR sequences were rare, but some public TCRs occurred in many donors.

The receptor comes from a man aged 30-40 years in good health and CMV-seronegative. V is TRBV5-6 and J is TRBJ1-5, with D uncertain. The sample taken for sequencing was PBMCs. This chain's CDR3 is CASSLSWLSNQPQHF. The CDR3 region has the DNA TGTGCCAGCAGCTTGAGTTGGCTTAGCAATCAGCCCCAGCATTTT.